These 10 T cell receptor beta chains were all obtained from the same sample, sequenced in a study of cytomegalovirus exposure and HLA in healthy donors. It was with 60 Vbeta and 13 Jbeta primers that the PCR ran. Sequenced by immunoSEQ multiplex PCR; TCRdb stores in-frame clones only, minus some. The sample records 200,000 to 250,000 clones, around 80% being singletons. Sequenced sample: PBMCs. These receptor sequences come from a boy between 2 and 15 years old in good health and CMV-seronegative.

The genes are TRBV13 and TRBJ2-1; a weak D match, TRBD1 (7 bases). This CDR3 region has 15 residues. CDR1 and CDR2 (germline): PRHDT, FYEKMQ (reference sequence). The V gene lost 5 bases and the J gene lost 6 bases, with 17 bases spanning the gap. The CDR3 region has the DNA TGTGCCAGCAGCCCCAGGGGGGACGGGGGCAATGAGCAGTTCTTC. Its protein product is CASSPRGDGGNEQFF. Supplemented by reference TRBV13 and TRBJ2-1, the full variable domain reads AAGVIQSPRHLIKEKRETATLKCYPIPRHDTVYWYQQGPGQDPQFLISFYEKMQSDKGSIPDRFSAQQFSDYHSELNMSSLELGDSALYFCASSPRGDGGNEQFFGPGTRLTVL.

The J gene is TRBJ2-2, the V gene TRBV5-6; 7 positions match TRBD2. The CDR3 runs to 14 residues. CDR1 is SGHDT and CDR2 is YYEEEE in the germline V gene. V was clipped by 4 bases and J by 6 bases; unmatched bases: 6. The CDR3 spells CASSPGLDAGELFF. The CDR3, as DNA: TGTGCCAGCAGCCCCGGACTAGACGCCGGGGAGCTGTTTTTT.

The chain has TRBV5-1 and TRBJ1-1; D unclear. Germline loops: CDR1 SGHRS, CDR2 YFSETQ. The CDR3 is made up of 14 amino acids. V was clipped by 0 bases and J by 4 bases, with 10 bases between them. The CDR3 spells CASSLGGGSTEAFF. The CDR3 bases are TGCGCCAGCAGCTTGGGGGGAGGGAGCACTGAAGCTTTCTTT.

For the CDR3, the DNA is TGCAGTGCTGGGGGCTGGGAAAAACTGTTTTTT. Protein product: CSAGGWEKLFF. The chain recombines TRBV20-1 with TRBJ1-4, with a weak D call TRBD1 (6 bases). Deletions cut 5 bases from V and 8 bases from J, with 9 bases between. The CDR3 has 11 amino acids. Per the germline V gene, CDR1 is DFQATT and CDR2 is SNEGSKA (reference sequence).

DNA for the CDR3: TGTGCCAGCAGCCCGCCGGGTAACCTGCCCGCCGGGGAGCTGTTTTTT. Translated, it gives CASSPPGNLPAGELFF. This sequence joins TRBV7-9 and TRBJ2-2; D gene ambiguous. The CDR3 sequence is 16 residues long. CDR1 is SEHNR, CDR2 FQNEAQ, per germline (reference sequence). V gave up 5 bases and J gave up 6 bases, with 19 bases separating them.

This clone was observed a single time. The chain is built from TRBV4-2 and TRBJ2-7; D remains unclear. Germline V gene lookup returns CDR1 LGHNA and CDR2 YNFKEQ. V lost 1 base and J lost 4, with 8 bases in between. This CDR3 region has 13 residues. The CDR3 loop is CASSQGLVYEQYF. The CDR3 DNA is TGTGCCAGCAGCCAAGGCCTAGTTTACGAGCAGTACTTC.

The chain couples TRBV11-1 to TRBJ1-1; D may be TRBD1 (6 bases). V was shortened by 5 bases and J by 5 bases, with 12 bases between the two germline ends. CDR1 is SGHAT, CDR2 FQDESV, per germline (reference sequence). The CDR3 is 13 amino acids. The CDR3 sequence: CASSLGRGTEAFF. CDR3 bases: TGTGCCAGCAGCCTCGGCAGGGGAACTGAAGCTTTCTTT.

This clone was detected once. CDR3 in DNA: TGTGCCAGCAGCCCTGGTAGCGGGATCGAGCAGTACTTC. Protein: CASSPGSGIEQYF. The gene calls are TRBV14 and TRBJ2-7; TRBD2 aligns across 8 bases. The germline gives CDR1 SGHDN, CDR2 FVKESK. The CDR3 covers 13 residues. The ends lost 4 bases at V and 6 bases at J; junction bases unmatched: 5.

V usage is TRBV19 and J usage is TRBJ1-1, with D possibly matching TRBD1 (5 bases). This CDR3 region has 13 residues. V was clipped by 8 bases and J by 1 base, with 11 bases between them. Germline CDR1 is LNHDA and CDR2 is SQIVND (reference sequence). This CDR3 is CASGAGSNTEAFF. The CDR3 DNA sequence: TGTGCCAGTGGGGCTGGATCGAACACTGAAGCTTTCTTT.

The table lists this clone with a few counts. The V and J genes are TRBV2 and TRBJ2-5, with TRBD2 identical over 11 bases. J was trimmed by 9 bases and V by 4 bases; bases with no gene match: 7. CDR3 length equals 14 residues. The germline CDR1 and CDR2 sequences are SNHLY and FYNNEI. CDR3 sequence: CASSGGTSGLSQYF. The DNA for the CDR3 is TGTGCCAGCAGTGGAGGGACTAGCGGTCTGTCCCAGTACTTC.